The 24 T cell receptor beta chains presented below share a single source sample, sequenced in a study of T cells in tuberculosis. Sorting used thawed, overnight-rested PBMC stained with anti-CD3, a viability dye and GMM-loaded CD1B tetramer. CD1B tetramers were loaded with Rhodococcus equi-derived C32 glucose monomycolate. Sequencing was performed with immunoSEQ multiplex PCR; in TCRdb, only in-frame clones are kept and a portion is missing. Of about 59,000 clones listed, 81% are singletons. What was sequenced was CD1b-GMM tetramer-negative cells sorted from PBMCs. The receptors were gathered from an adult woman with latent tuberculosis.

This clone was counted only a few times. The rearrangement links TRBV7-9 to TRBJ2-4; 9 nucleotides match TRBD2. The CDR3 covers 17 residues. V lost 2 bases and J lost 3; bases outside the gene matches: 8. CDR1 is SEHNR, CDR2 FQNEAQ, per germline (reference sequence). In DNA form, the CDR3 reads TGTGCCAGCAGCTTAAAAGCGGGGGGCCAGGGCAAAAACATTCAGTACTTC. Translation gives CASSLKAGGQGKNIQYF.

The V and J genes are TRBV5-6 and TRBJ2-1; 11 positions match TRBD1. Losses at the gene ends were 4 bases for V and 8 bases for J; bases not matched to a gene: 8. Per the germline V gene, CDR1 is SGHDT and CDR2 is YYEEEE. This CDR3 spans 15 amino acids. The CDR3 protein is CASSLGQGAFYEQFF. DNA for the CDR3: TGTGCCAGCAGCCTTGGACAGGGGGCGTTTTATGAGCAGTTCTTC.

This clone has just a few counts. The chain couples TRBV6-5 to TRBJ1-1, with no clear D. Germline V lookup: CDR1 MNHEY, CDR2 SVGAGI. Trimming removed 5 bases from V and 1 base from J, with 8 bases in between. The CDR3 length is 13 residues. CDR3 in amino acids: CASSETPNTEAFF. CDR3 in DNA: TGTGCCAGCAGTGAGACACCGAACACTGAAGCTTTCTTT.

This clone has only one observation. The genes are TRBV9 and TRBJ1-4, with 9 positions matching TRBD1. The CDR3 is made up of 14 amino acids. The trim removed 4 bases at V and 5 bases at J, leaving 3 bases unmatched. The germline CDR1 and CDR2 sequences are SGDLS and YYNGEE. The CDR3 reads CASSTQGANEKLFF. The CDR3 nucleotides are TGTGCCAGCAGCACACAGGGGGCGAATGAAAAACTGTTTTTT.

The gene calls are TRBV6-5 and TRBJ1-1; D unclear. Trimming took off 5 bases at V and 1 base at J, with 8 bases between the two ends. The germline CDR1 and CDR2 sequences are MNHEY and SVGAGI. The CDR3 is 13 residues long. The CDR3 nucleotides read TGTGCCAGCAGTCTATACGGGAACACTGAAGCTTTCTTT. Its translation is CASSLYGNTEAFF.

This clone was detected only a few times. This chain connects TRBV19 to TRBJ1-1; TRBD1 aligns across 9 bases. The CDR3 is 18 amino acids. Germline assignment: CDR1 LNHDA and CDR2 SQIVND (reference sequence). The junction had 12 bases not matched to a gene; V was cut back by 1 base and J by 3 bases. The CDR3 is CASSIAGQGSMRDTEAFF. The CDR3, as DNA: TGTGCCAGTAGTATAGCGGGACAGGGTTCGATGCGGGACACTGAAGCTTTCTTT.

This clone was seen only once. V gene TRBV6-5 combines with J gene TRBJ2-1, with D unclear. The CDR3 contains 13 residues. V was cut by 6 bases and J by 0 bases, with 6 bases left in between. Germline CDR1 and CDR2: MNHEY and SVGAGI. The CDR3 sequence: CASRMSSYNEQFF. CDR3 nucleotides: TGTGCCAGCAGGATGAGCTCCTACAATGAGCAGTTCTTC.

This chain links TRBV14 with TRBJ2-1, with 8 bases lining up with TRBD2. V trimming: 4 bases; J trimming: 5 bases; junction bases outside the gene matches: 13. The CDR3 spans 17 residues. The V gene's germline CDR1 is SGHDN and CDR2 FVKESK. The DNA for the CDR3 is TGTGCCAGCAGCCCTAGGAGGGCAGCGGGGGTAGACAATGAGCAGTTCTTC. Encoded protein: CASSPRRAAGVDNEQFF.

The chain has TRBV7-8 and TRBJ2-7, with TRBD1 identical over 8 bases. Unmatched junction bases numbered 4, after V lost 3 bases and J lost 3 bases. There are 14 residues in the CDR3. Per germline, CDR1 SGHVS and CDR2 FQNEAQ. DNA for the CDR3: TGTGCCAGCAGCTTGGACAGGGTAGACTACGAGCAGTACTTC. The encoded protein is CASSLDRVDYEQYF.

The CDR3 DNA reads as TGTGCCAGTACACAGAGCTCCTATAATTCACCCCTCCACTTT. The encoded protein is CASTQSSYNSPLHF. This chain connects TRBV19 to TRBJ1-6; D is uncertain. CDR3 size: 14 residues. Germline CDR1 reads LNHDA; CDR2 reads SQIVND (reference sequence). V gave up 7 bases and J gave up 0 bases, with 7 bases separating them.

The rearrangement links TRBV6-5 to TRBJ2-5, with 10 bases that match TRBD2. Germline values: CDR1 MNHEY, CDR2 SVGAGI. The CDR3 covers 15 residues. V was clipped by 4 bases and J by 2 bases; unmatched bases: 4. CDR3 coding DNA: TGTGCCAGCAGTTGGAGCGGGAGGGGACAAGAGACCCAGTACTTC. Translation gives CASSWSGRGQETQYF.

This chain connects TRBV7-7 to TRBJ2-1, with 9 bases identical to TRBD1. Germline V gives CDR1 SSHAT, CDR2 FNYEAQ (reference sequence). Trimming removed 6 bases from V and 8 bases from J; junction bases left unmatched: 11. This CDR3 is built from 15 residues. This chain's CDR3 is CASSKTGTGLYEQFF. CDR3 DNA: TGTGCCAGCAGTAAGACCGGGACAGGGCTTTATGAGCAGTTCTTC.

V gene TRBV10-3 combines with J gene TRBJ2-1, with 14 bases matching TRBD2. CDR3 size: 17 residues. J was trimmed by 0 bases and V by 6 bases; bases with no gene match: 4. CDR1 is ENHRY, CDR2 SYGVKD, per germline. CDR3 amino acids: CAISGGTSGSSYNEQFF. The CDR3, as DNA: TGTGCCATCAGCGGGGGGACTAGCGGGAGCTCCTACAATGAGCAGTTCTTC.

The CDR3 DNA follows: TGTGCCAGTGTGCGGAAGGGTGGCCTTTGGGAGAGGGCTTTCTTT. This sequence encodes CASVRKGGLWERAFF. This chain uses TRBV19 with TRBJ1-1; no definite D call. Germline assignment: CDR1 LNHDA and CDR2 SQIVND (reference sequence). The CDR3 runs to 15 residues. The V gene lost 8 bases and the J gene lost 11 bases, with 27 bases spanning the gap.

The V call is TRBV7-6, the J call TRBJ2-5, with 11 bases that match TRBD1. The CDR3 contains 17 residues. The germline V gene has CDR1 SGHVS and CDR2 FNYEAQ. The trim removed 2 bases at V and 4 bases at J, leaving 9 bases unmatched. CDR3 nucleotide sequence: TGTGCCAGCAGCTTAACCGGGACAGGGGGAAGAAGAGAGACCCAGTACTTC. Translated: CASSLTGTGGRRETQYF.

The chain joins TRBV2 to TRBJ2-7; possibly TRBD2 for D (6 bases). Germline V gives CDR1 SNHLY, CDR2 FYNNEI. The CDR3 length is 14 residues. V shed 2 bases and J shed 9 bases, with 17 bases lying between them. CDR3 sequence: CASSESHLAEGQYF. DNA for the CDR3: TGTGCCAGCAGTGAATCGCACTTAGCGGAGGGGCAGTACTTC.

The chain uses TRBV11-2 and TRBJ2-7; D not certain. Germline V CDR1 and CDR2: SGHAT, FQNNGV. Deletions cut 0 bases from V and 2 bases from J, with 8 bases between. The CDR3 covers 14 residues. CDR3 protein: CASSLDPTPYEQYF. CDR3 bases: TGTGCCAGCAGCTTAGATCCAACTCCCTACGAGCAGTACTTC.

The chain carries TRBV11-3 and TRBJ2-3, with D hard to call. The CDR3 totals 14 residues. The germline CDR1 and CDR2 sequences are SGHNT and YENEEA. V was pared by 4 bases and J by 1 base, with 9 bases between. CDR3 coding DNA: TGTGCCAGCAGCTCCCTTACAGGCACAGATACGCAGTATTTT. It codes for CASSSLTGTDTQYF.

The J gene is TRBJ2-1, the V gene TRBV7-3; 10 nucleotides agree with TRBD2. In germline, CDR1 is SGHTA, CDR2 FQGTGA. With 5 bases clipped from V and 5 bases from J, the junction kept 3 bases outside the gene matches. This CDR3 region has 14 residues. CDR3 nucleotide sequence: TGTGCCAGCAGCCCGGGACTAGCGCACAATGAGCAGTTCTTC. Its translation is CASSPGLAHNEQFF.

There are a few counts of this clone. CDR3 region: CASSPISGTTYEQYF. CDR3 coding DNA: TGTGCCAGCTCTCCAATCAGCGGGACCACCTACGAGCAGTACTTC. This chain links TRBV18 with TRBJ2-7; 7 bases are shared with TRBD2. After removal of 6 bases from V and 2 bases from J, the junction contained 10 bases not matched to a gene. Germline V CDR1 and CDR2: KGHSH, LQKENI. The CDR3 length is 15 residues.

This clone was seen a single time. The chain links TRBV6-6 to TRBJ2-3, with D perhaps matching TRBD1 (6 bases). CDR1 and CDR2 from the germline V gene are MNHNY and SVGAGI (reference sequence). The CDR3 is made up of 14 amino acids. V lost 5 bases, J lost 6 bases, and 15 bases lay in between. CDR3 loop: CASSLGQLWDTQYF. The CDR3 nucleotides are TGTGCCAGCAGTCTTGGACAGCTTTGGGATACGCAGTATTTT.

This clone has just a few counts. This chain links TRBV18 with TRBJ1-1, with D uncertain. Trimming pared 4 bases from V and 7 bases from J, leaving 10 bases between. The CDR3 is made up of 12 amino acids. Germline loops: CDR1 KGHSH, CDR2 LQKENI. The CDR3 region is CASSLARNEAFF. The DNA for the CDR3 is TGTGCCAGCTCACTCGCCAGGAATGAAGCTTTCTTT.

V and J are TRBV18 and TRBJ2-5, with 10 bases that match TRBD1. In germline, CDR1 is KGHSH, CDR2 LQKENI. Trimming took 4 bases from V and 2 from J; bases not matched to a gene: 4. The CDR3 contains 15 residues. The CDR3 DNA follows: TGTGCCAGCTCACGACGGACAGGGGGACAAGAGACCCAGTACTTC. Translated, it gives CASSRRTGGQETQYF.

The chain is built from TRBV4-3 and TRBJ1-2; D is ambiguous. This CDR3 is 21 amino acids long. CDR1 LGHNA and CDR2 YSLEER come from the germline V gene. The germline V and J ends were trimmed by 0 bases and 1 base, with 27 bases remaining between them. The DNA of the CDR3 is TGCGCCAGCAGCCAAGAAGTTTGGGCACACCTAACAGAAGGGAGTAACTATGGCTACACCTTC. Translating gives CASSQEVWAHLTEGSNYGYTF.